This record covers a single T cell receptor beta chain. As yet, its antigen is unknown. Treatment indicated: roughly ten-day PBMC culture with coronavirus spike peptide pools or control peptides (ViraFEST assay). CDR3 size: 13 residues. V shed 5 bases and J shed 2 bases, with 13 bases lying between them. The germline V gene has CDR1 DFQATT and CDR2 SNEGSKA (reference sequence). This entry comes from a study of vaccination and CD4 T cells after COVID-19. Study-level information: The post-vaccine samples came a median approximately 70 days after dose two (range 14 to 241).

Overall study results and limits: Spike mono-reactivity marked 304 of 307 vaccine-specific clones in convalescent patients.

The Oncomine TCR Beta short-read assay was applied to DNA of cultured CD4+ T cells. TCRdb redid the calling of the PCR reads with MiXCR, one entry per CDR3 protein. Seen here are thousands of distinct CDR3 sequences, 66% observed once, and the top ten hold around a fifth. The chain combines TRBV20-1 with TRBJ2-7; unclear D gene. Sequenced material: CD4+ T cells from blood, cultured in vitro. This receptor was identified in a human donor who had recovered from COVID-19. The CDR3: CSACELPTYEQYF. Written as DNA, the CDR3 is TGCAGTGCTTGCGAACTACCAACCTACGAGCAGTACTTC.